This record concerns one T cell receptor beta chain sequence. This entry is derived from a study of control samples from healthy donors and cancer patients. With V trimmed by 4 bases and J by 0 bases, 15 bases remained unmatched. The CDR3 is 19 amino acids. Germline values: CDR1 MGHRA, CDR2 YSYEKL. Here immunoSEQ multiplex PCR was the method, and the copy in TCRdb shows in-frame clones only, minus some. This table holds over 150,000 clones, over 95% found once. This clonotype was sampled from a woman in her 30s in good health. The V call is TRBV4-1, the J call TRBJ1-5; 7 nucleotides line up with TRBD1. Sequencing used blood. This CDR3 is CASSRTIRQGGNSNQPQHF. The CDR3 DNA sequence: TGCGCCAGCAGCCGGACGATTAGACAGGGAGGGAATAGCAATCAGCCCCAGCATTTT.